These T cell receptor beta chains were read from a single sample in a study of shared T cell receptors in the human thymus. Using immunoSEQ multiplex PCR, the repertoire was profiled, and TCRdb retains in-frame clones only, with some absent. Of under 450,000 clones in the sample, around 93% were seen once. The sample comprised thymocytes. Receptors were obtained from a human donor. CDR3s include the opening cysteine and the closing phenylalanine or tryptophan. Fields, in order: CDR3 protein, CDR3 DNA, D gene, clone size, J gene, V gene. A D gene is named only where the DNA matches it firmly. Clone sizes are given selectively: once, few, many, or a class where the clone is expanded.

CDR3: CASTVGVRGRTETQYF; DNA: TGTGCCAGCACCGTAGGGGTCAGGGGGCGCACGGAGACCCAGTACTTC; D: TRBD1; size: NA; J: TRBJ2-5; V: TRBV28
CDR3: CASSTPRGGPRSTDTQYF; DNA: TGTGCCAGTAGCACTCCGCGGGGGGGACCCCGCAGCACAGATACGCAGTATTTT; D: TRBD2; size: NA; J: TRBJ2-3; V: TRBV19
CDR3: CASSQNLGSGNTIYF; DNA: TGTGCCAGCAGCCAAAATTTGGGATCTGGAAACACCATATATTTT; D: NA; size: NA; J: TRBJ1-3; V: TRBV14
CDR3: CASSSTSGTNEQFF; DNA: TGCGCCAGCAGCTCGACTAGCGGGACGAATGAGCAGTTCTTC; D: TRBD2; size: NA; J: TRBJ2-1; V: TRBV5-1
CDR3: CAWSRRHSYYEQYF; DNA: TGTGCCTGGAGTAGGAGACACTCATACTACGAGCAGTACTTC; D: NA; size: NA; J: TRBJ2-7; V: TRBV30
CDR3: CALVSEAFF; DNA: TGTGCCTTAGTCTCTGAAGCTTTCTTT; D: NA; size: few; J: TRBJ1-1; V: TRBV6-5
CDR3: CASSRYPGQLSGNTIYF; DNA: TGTGCTAGCAGCCGATATCCGGGACAACTCTCTGGAAACACCATATATTTT; D: NA; size: NA; J: TRBJ1-3; V: TRBV7-7
CDR3: CASSLGAGNTIYF; DNA: TGTGCCAGCAGTTTAGGTGCCGGAAACACCATATATTTT; D: NA; size: NA; J: TRBJ1-3; V: TRBV28
CDR3: CATSREAGSTEAFF; DNA: TGTGCCACCAGCAGAGAGGCAGGGTCCACTGAAGCTTTCTTT; D: NA; size: NA; J: TRBJ1-1; V: TRBV15
CDR3: CASSPRWELFF; DNA: TGTGCCAGCAGCCCCCGATGGGAGCTGTTTTTT; D: NA; size: NA; J: TRBJ2-2; V: TRBV11-2
CDR3: CASSPDGPGYGYTF; DNA: TGTGCCAGCAGTCCGGATGGGCCGGGGTATGGCTACACCTTC; D: NA; size: few; J: TRBJ1-2; V: TRBV6-4
CDR3: CASSYDRGDNEQFF; DNA: TGCGCCAGCAGCTATGACAGGGGGGACAATGAGCAGTTCTTC; D: TRBD1; size: NA; J: TRBJ2-1; V: TRBV5-1
CDR3: CASSDSGAKNIQYF; DNA: TGTGCCAGCAGTGACTCAGGGGCCAAAAACATTCAGTACTTC; D: NA; size: NA; J: TRBJ2-4; V: TRBV6-4
CDR3: CASSDASGRHRGQFF; DNA: TGTGCCAGCAGTGACGCAAGCGGGAGGCATCGAGGGCAGTTCTTC; D: TRBD2; size: NA; J: TRBJ2-1; V: TRBV25-1
CDR3: CASSESEGTLSSGNTIYF; DNA: TGCGCCAGCAGTGAGTCAGAGGGGACATTGAGCTCTGGAAACACCATATATTTT; D: NA; size: once; J: TRBJ1-3; V: TRBV10-1
CDR3: CASSLVVSSPYNEQFF; DNA: TGTGCCAGCAGCTTAGTGGTTTCTAGCCCCTACAATGAGCAGTTCTTC; D: NA; size: NA; J: TRBJ2-1; V: TRBV7-9
CDR3: CASSFRYRLNSYEQYF; DNA: TGTGCCAGCAGCTTTAGGTACAGGCTAAACTCCTACGAGCAGTACTTC; D: NA; size: NA; J: TRBJ2-7; V: TRBV5-4
CDR3: CASSEGRGGNGNTIYF; DNA: TGTGCCAGCAGTGAAGGGCGGGGGGGGAATGGAAACACCATATATTTT; D: NA; size: NA; J: TRBJ1-3; V: TRBV6-1
CDR3: CASSLAGGYEQYF; DNA: TGTGCCAGCAGCTTAGCGGGAGGCTACGAGCAGTACTTC; D: NA; size: NA; J: TRBJ2-7; V: TRBV7-9
CDR3: CASSDSQAEKLFF; DNA: TGTGCCAGCAGTGACTCCCAGGCGGAAAAACTGTTTTTT; D: NA; size: NA; J: TRBJ1-4; V: TRBV6-4
CDR3: CAWSFRDRFRFYEQYF; DNA: TGTGCCTGGAGTTTCCGGGACAGGTTTCGATTCTACGAGCAGTACTTC; D: TRBD1; size: NA; J: TRBJ2-7; V: TRBV30
CDR3: CASRSGGAQSKNIQYF; DNA: TGTGCCAGCAGATCCGGGGGGGCGCAGTCCAAAAACATTCAGTACTTC; D: TRBD2; size: NA; J: TRBJ2-4; V: TRBV28
CDR3: CASRTGAGGSHEQYF; DNA: TGCGCCAGCAGGACGGGGGCAGGGGGTTCCCACGAGCAGTACTTC; D: NA; size: NA; J: TRBJ2-7; V: TRBV10-2
CDR3: CSVEDPMARWPDTQYF; DNA: TGCAGCGTTGAAGATCCAATGGCCCGCTGGCCAGATACGCAGTATTTT; D: NA; size: NA; J: TRBJ2-3; V: TRBV29-1
CDR3: CASSSYGNTEAFF; DNA: TGTGCCAGCAGCTCTTACGGGAACACTGAAGCTTTCTTT; D: NA; size: NA; J: TRBJ1-1; V: TRBV6-6
CDR3: CASSGGDHIPYGYTF; DNA: TGTGCCAGCAGTGGGGGGGACCATATCCCTTATGGCTACACCTTC; D: NA; size: NA; J: TRBJ1-2; V: TRBV5-4
CDR3: CASSADTTSEGMFF; DNA: TGTGCCAGCAGCGCCGACACGACCTCAGAGGGGATGTTTTTT; D: NA; size: NA; J: TRBJ1-4; V: TRBV5-6
CDR3: CASSFYTDTQYF; DNA: TGTGCCAGCAGTTTCTACACAGATACGCAGTATTTT; D: NA; size: NA; J: TRBJ2-3; V: TRBV28
CDR3: CASSLNVAGVDSSTDTQYF; DNA: TGTGCCAGCAGTTTGAATGTGGCGGGAGTCGATTCTAGCACAGATACGCAGTATTTT; D: TRBD2; size: NA; J: TRBJ2-3; V: TRBV2
CDR3: CASRPRNTEAFF; DNA: TGTGCCAGCAGGCCTCGTAACACTGAAGCTTTCTTT; D: NA; size: once; J: TRBJ1-1; V: TRBV6-1
CDR3: CARELRDRSVKSSYNEQFF; DNA: TGTGCCAGGGAGCTTCGAGACCGTAGCGTTAAGAGCTCCTACAATGAGCAGTTCTTC; D: NA; size: NA; J: TRBJ2-1; V: TRBV2
CDR3: CASRSGSATYEQYF; DNA: TGTGCCAGCAGAAGCGGGAGTGCCACCTACGAGCAGTACTTC; D: TRBD2; size: NA; J: TRBJ2-7; V: TRBV14
CDR3: CASSPYEERRRNQVETQYF; DNA: TGTGCCAGCAGCCCATATGAGGAGCGGAGGCGGAACCAAGTAGAGACCCAGTACTTC; D: NA; size: NA; J: TRBJ2-5; V: TRBV28
CDR3: CASGLVLWGRDHNEQFF; DNA: TGTGCTAGTGGTTTGGTACTATGGGGTCGGGATCACAATGAGCAGTTCTTC; D: NA; size: few; J: TRBJ2-1; V: TRBV12-5
CDR3: CSEQRDGYTF; DNA: TGCAGCGAGCAGAGGGATGGCTACACCTTC; D: NA; size: few; J: TRBJ1-2; V: TRBV29-1
CDR3: CASSIDQGGQPQHF; DNA: TGTGCCAGTAGTATAGACCAGGGTGGGCAGCCCCAGCATTTT; D: NA; size: NA; J: TRBJ1-5; V: TRBV19
CDR3: CASLPSQGETDTQYF; DNA: TGTGCCAGCCTACCCAGCCAGGGGGAGACAGATACGCAGTATTTT; D: TRBD1; size: NA; J: TRBJ2-3; V: TRBV5-4
CDR3: CAISEDTEAFF; DNA: TGTGCCATCAGTGAGGACACTGAAGCTTTCTTT; D: NA; size: NA; J: TRBJ1-1; V: TRBV10-3
CDR3: CASRKTSHPKSSYEQYF; DNA: TGTGCCAGTAGGAAGACTAGCCACCCAAAGTCCTCCTACGAGCAGTACTTC; D: TRBD2; size: few; J: TRBJ2-7; V: TRBV19
CDR3: CASSTIFGGADTQYF; DNA: TGTGCCAGCAGTACCATATTTGGGGGCGCAGATACGCAGTATTTT; D: NA; size: NA; J: TRBJ2-3; V: TRBV27
CDR3: CASSERGQGVRATGELFF; DNA: TGCGCCAGCAGTGAGAGGGGGCAGGGGGTTCGGGCCACCGGGGAGCTGTTTTTT; D: TRBD1; size: NA; J: TRBJ2-2; V: TRBV10-1
CDR3: CSVGGRGDAGYTF; DNA: TGCAGCGTTGGAGGCAGGGGAGACGCTGGCTACACCTTC; D: NA; size: NA; J: TRBJ1-2; V: TRBV29-1
CDR3: CASSEGGGVYEQYF; DNA: TGTGCCAGCAGTGAAGGGGGTGGGGTCTACGAGCAGTACTTC; D: NA; size: once; J: TRBJ2-7; V: TRBV2
CDR3: CAISGSLGSDTIYF; DNA: TGTGCCATCAGTGGGTCGCTAGGGTCGGACACCATATATTTT; D: NA; size: once; J: TRBJ1-3; V: TRBV10-3
CDR3: CASSFDGQGPDTQYF; DNA: TGTGCCAGCAGTTTTGACGGACAGGGCCCAGATACGCAGTATTTT; D: TRBD1; size: NA; J: TRBJ2-3; V: TRBV28
CDR3: CASSQQGRDEKLFF; DNA: TGCGCCAGCAGCCAACAGGGGAGGGATGAAAAACTGTTTTTT; D: NA; size: NA; J: TRBJ1-4; V: TRBV4-1
CDR3: CASSLQGLSGEQYF; DNA: TGTGCCAGCAGTTTACAAGGACTAAGCGGCGAGCAGTACTTC; D: NA; size: NA; J: TRBJ2-7; V: TRBV27
CDR3: CASSRGATEKLFF; DNA: TGTGCCAGTAGTAGGGGGGCCACGGAAAAACTGTTTTTT; D: NA; size: NA; J: TRBJ1-4; V: TRBV19
CDR3: CASSLTRGNQPQHF; DNA: TGTGCCAGTAGTTTGACCAGGGGTAATCAGCCCCAGCATTTT; D: NA; size: NA; J: TRBJ1-5; V: TRBV19
CDR3: CATSRASDSYGYTF; DNA: TGTGCCACCAGCAGAGCCTCGGACAGCTATGGCTACACCTTC; D: NA; size: NA; J: TRBJ1-2; V: TRBV15
CDR3: CASSPPPIEPAGANVLTF; DNA: TGTGCCAGCAGTCCGCCGCCCATCGAACCTGCTGGGGCCAACGTCCTGACTTTC; D: NA; size: NA; J: TRBJ2-6; V: TRBV27
CDR3: CSVEGGGFNYGYTF; DNA: TGCAGCGTTGAAGGTGGAGGGTTTAACTATGGCTACACCTTC; D: NA; size: NA; J: TRBJ1-2; V: TRBV29-1